The 7 T cell receptor beta chains reported below all come from one sample, sequenced in a study of blood T cells in healthy people across ages. Primers used in a second PCR of roughly 7 to 12 cycles were a sample-barcoded 5' primer and a J-beta primer mix. TCRdb re-called the 5' RACE reads with MiXCR, one entry per CDR3 protein. This repertoire shows about 1.1 million distinct CDR3 sequences, more than 30% found once; its top ten account for under 15%. Sequencing was performed on blood. The receptors were sampled from a young man in good health.

In this sample, this clonotype turned up a few times. This chain connects TRBV28 to TRBJ1-2; D is unclear. V lost 2 bases to trimming and J lost 6 bases, with 4 bases between them. The CDR3 is 11 amino acids. CDR1 and CDR2 (germline): MDHEN, SYDVKM. CDR3 sequence (DNA): TGTGCCAGCAGTTTACGGCATGGCTACACCTTC. Protein product: CASSLRHGYTF.

This clonotype was counted between two and nine times. The V call is TRBV20-1, the J call TRBJ1-6, with D unresolved. CDR3 size: 14 residues. The V and J ends lost 1 base and 7 bases respectively, with 11 bases between them. Germline assignment: CDR1 DFQATT and CDR2 SNEGSKA (reference sequence). In DNA, the CDR3 is TGCAGTGCTAGAGCGGGGTACCCGAATTCACCCCTCCACTTT. Its protein is CSARAGYPNSPLHF.

The chain uses TRBV11-2 and TRBJ2-4; D remains ambiguous. The J call may be wrong; the DNA end is better matched by TRBJ2-5. Germline V gene lookup returns CDR1 SGHAT and CDR2 FQNNGV. This CDR3 is built from 14 residues. CDR3 loop: CASSLDPAQETQYF. CDR3 nucleotide sequence: TGTGCCAGCAGCTTAGACCCAGCGCAAGAGACCCAGTACTTC.

This sequence joins TRBV4-1 and TRBJ2-1; D possibly matches TRBD1 or TRBD2 (6 bases each). This CDR3 is 18 amino acids long. The V gene's germline CDR1 is MGHRA and CDR2 YSYEKL. Trimming took 0 bases from V and 0 from J, leaving 15 bases between them. CDR3 region: CASSQDPIGGSSYNEQFF. The DNA of the CDR3 is TGCGCCAGCAGCCAAGACCCCATAGGGGGGTCCTCCTACAATGAGCAGTTCTTC.

The chain combines TRBV6-6 with TRBJ1-4, with D tentatively TRBD1 (6 bases). Germline V CDR1 and CDR2: MNHNY, SVGAGI (reference sequence). With 6 bases removed from V and 7 bases from J, the gap between germline ends came to 18 bases. There are 15 residues in the CDR3. CDR3 in amino acids: CASRPQDRRGEKLFF. The CDR3 nucleotides read TGTGCCAGCAGACCCCAAGACAGGCGGGGTGAAAAACTGTTTTTT.

Only a few counts were recorded for this clonotype. CDR3 DNA: TGTGCCAGCAGTTCGGGACCTATTAACAATGAGCAGTTCTTC. Its translation is CASSSGPINNEQFF. The chain is built from TRBV27 and TRBJ2-1; D is possibly TRBD1 or TRBD2 (5 bases each). Per the germline V gene, CDR1 is MNHEY and CDR2 is SMNVEV (reference sequence). V was trimmed by 4 bases and J by 5 bases, leaving 12 bases between them. CDR3 length: 14 amino acids.

The rearrangement uses TRBV6-2 or TRBV6-3 and TRBJ1-1; D not certain. The length of the CDR3 is 14 residues. The V gene's germline CDR1 is MNHEY and CDR2 SVGEGT. V gave up 2 bases and J gave up 1 base, with 8 bases separating them. CDR3 DNA: TGTGCCAGCAGTTACGCTTCCCGGAACACTGAAGCTTTCTTT. It encodes CASSYASRNTEAFF.